This passage covers 24 T cell receptor beta chains from one sample sequenced in a study of naive and memory T cell subsets. The beta constant-region primer was an equimolar mix of two oligonucleotides covering TRBC1 and TRBC2. Four rounds of PCR amplified the ligated cDNA using nested alpha and beta constant-region primers plus SP2. MiXCR was run by TCRdb on the UMI-ligation and nested PCR reads, yielding one entry per CDR3 protein. This sample yields some 82,000 distinct CDR3 sequences, of which over 9% are seen a single time; roughly 1.2% belongs to the top ten. Sequencing was performed on naive CD8+ T cells from blood. These receptors all come from a human donor in good health.

This clonotype occurred many times. V gene TRBV29-1 combines with J gene TRBJ1-1, with D uncertain. Germline V lookup: CDR1 SQVTM, CDR2 ANQGSEA. This CDR3 contains 11 residues. The V and J ends lost 4 bases and 10 bases respectively, with 13 bases between them. Here the CDR3 DNA reads TGCAGCGTTGCAATCGCCGACGGAGCTTTCTTT. This encodes CSVAIADGAFF.

There are many counts of this clonotype. The CDR3 reads CASSPDRANTGELFF. The CDR3 coding sequence is TGTGCCAGCAGCCCAGACAGGGCCAACACCGGGGAGCTGTTTTTT. The genes are TRBV7-3 and TRBJ2-2; 7 bases agree with TRBD1. The CDR3 length is 15 residues. Germline V lookup: CDR1 SGHTA, CDR2 FQGTGA. After removal of 5 bases from V and 2 bases from J, the junction contained 5 bases not matched to a gene.

The chain carries TRBV2 and TRBJ2-1; either TRBD1 or TRBD2 may fit D (5 bases each). Germline V gene data show CDR1 as SNHLY and CDR2 as FYNNEI. Trimming removed 7 bases from V and 6 bases from J, with 13 bases in between. The CDR3 spans 13 residues. The chain's CDR3 is CASTGTGRNEQFF. The DNA for the CDR3 is TGTGCCAGCACTGGGACGGGTCGCAATGAGCAGTTCTTC. Full variable domain (missing parts from reference TRBV2 and TRBJ2-1): EPEVTQTPSHQVTQMGQEVILRCVPISNHLYFYWYRQILGQKVEFLVSFYNNEISEKSEIFDDQFSVERPDGSNFTLKIRSTKLEDSAMYFCASTGTGRNEQFFGPGTRLTVL.

This clonotype has a handful of counts. This sequence joins TRBV5-1 and TRBJ2-1; the match to TRBD1 covers 7 bases. With 3 bases clipped from V and 8 bases from J, the junction kept 8 bases outside the gene matches. The CDR3 spans 14 residues. The germline V gene has CDR1 SGHRS and CDR2 YFSETQ. This chain's CDR3 is CASSSRDSPDEQFF. CDR3 in DNA: TGCGCCAGCAGCTCCCGGGACAGCCCCGATGAGCAGTTCTTC.

The genes are TRBV12-5 and TRBJ1-2; TRBD1 aligns across 8 bases. This CDR3 has 14 residues. Germline V gene data show CDR1 as LGHNT and CDR2 as FRNRAP. The J segment lost 6 bases and the V segment lost 2 bases, leaving 5 bases of the junction unmatched. CDR3 nucleotide sequence: TGTGCTAGTGGTTTGTTGACAGGGGATGATGGCTACACCTTC. It translates to CASGLLTGDDGYTF.

This clonotype has a count of ten or more. The chain combines TRBV12-3 or TRBV12-4 with TRBJ2-2; a possible D gene is TRBD2 (6 bases). The CDR3 extends over 17 amino acids. V gave up 10 bases and J gave up 5 bases, with 26 bases separating them. CDR3 sequence (DNA): TGTGCCATCTTCCTGACACGCGGGACTGCAAGTACCGGGGAGCTGTTTTTT. Encoded protein: CAIFLTRGTASTGELFF.

This clonotype has a handful of counts. This chain links TRBV7-6 with TRBJ2-3; D is possibly TRBD2 (5 bases). In germline, CDR1 is SGHVS, CDR2 FNYEAQ. The CDR3 runs to 15 residues. Trimming pared 1 base from V and 0 bases from J, leaving 8 bases between. This chain's CDR3 is CASSLGRASTDTQYF. The CDR3 DNA reads TGTGCCAGCAGCTTAGGGCGGGCTAGCACAGATACGCAGTATTTT.

CDR3 nucleotide sequence: TGTGCCAGCAGCGTCGGGCAGGGGAAAACCGGGGAGCTGTTTTTT. This sequence encodes CASSVGQGKTGELFF. J is TRBJ2-2 and V is TRBV9; a possible D gene is TRBD1 (6 bases). Germline V gene sequence: CDR1 SGDLS, CDR2 YYNGEE. Trimming took 2 bases from V and 5 from J, leaving 13 bases between them. The CDR3 is 15 residues long.

The V call is TRBV2, the J call TRBJ2-1, with 8 nucleotides matching TRBD2. CDR3 length: 17 amino acids. Trimming at V came to 8 bases and at J to 0 bases, leaving 12 bases not matched to a gene. The germline gives CDR1 SNHLY, CDR2 FYNNEI. For the CDR3, the DNA is TGTGCCAGCTTGGGTGCACGCAGCGGGAGCTCCTACAATGAGCAGTTCTTC. This codes for CASLGARSGSSYNEQFF.

There are many counts of this clonotype. This chain uses TRBV5-8 with TRBJ2-1, with unresolved D. The germline CDR1 and CDR2 sequences are SGHTS and YDEGEE. CDR3 length: 13 amino acids. The ends were cut back, 2 bases at V and 6 bases at J, with 9 bases in the middle. CDR3 in DNA: TGTGCCAGCAGCTTTGGGCCCCCCAATGAGCAGTTCTTC. This gives the protein CASSFGPPNEQFF.

The sample holds a few counts of this clonotype. This rearrangement joins TRBV3-1 to TRBJ2-1; D is possibly TRBD1 or TRBD2 (5 bases each). Trimming cost V 4 bases and J 0 bases, with 16 bases left between them. The CDR3 extends over 17 amino acids. Germline-derived CDR1 and CDR2 are LGHDT and YNNKEL (reference sequence). The CDR3 DNA sequence: TGTGCCAGCAGCCTAAAACGGGACCGAAGCTCCTACAATGAGCAGTTCTTC. Protein product: CASSLKRDRSSYNEQFF.

The genes are TRBV19 and TRBJ2-5; D is perhaps TRBD2 (6 bases). The V and J ends lost 4 bases and 3 bases respectively, with 12 bases between them. The germline V gene encodes CDR1 LNHDA and CDR2 SQIVND (reference sequence). The CDR3 loop spans 14 amino acids. CDR3 residues: CASSTVRGKETQYF. DNA for the CDR3: TGTGCCAGTAGTACTGTCCGCGGGAAAGAGACCCAGTACTTC.

V usage is TRBV4-2 and J usage is TRBJ2-1, with 7 bases aligning to TRBD2. The CDR3 loop spans 16 amino acids. The V and J ends lost 7 bases and 7 bases, in that order; junction bases with no gene match: 16. Germline CDR1 LGHNA, CDR2 YNFKEQ. CDR3 amino acids: CASTQGPGGPGNEQFF. The CDR3 coding sequence is TGTGCCAGCACCCAGGGTCCGGGAGGACCCGGTAATGAGCAGTTCTTC.

In this sample, this clonotype turned up a few times. The V and J genes are TRBV11-2 and TRBJ2-5, with unresolved D. The CDR3 loop spans 15 amino acids. The V end lost 0 bases, the J end lost 3 bases, and 11 bases lay between the germline ends. In germline, CDR1 is SGHAT, CDR2 FQNNGV. The CDR3 here is CASSLDSWSEETQYF. The CDR3 nucleotides read TGTGCCAGCAGCTTAGATTCCTGGTCCGAAGAGACCCAGTACTTC. The variable domain in full, with the rest retrieved from reference TRBV11-2 and TRBJ2-5, is EAGVAQSPRYKIIEKRQSVAFWCNPISGHATLYWYQQILGQGPKLLIQFQNNGVVDDSQLPKDRFSAERLKGVDSTLKIQPAKLEDSAVYLCASSLDSWSEETQYFGPGTRLLVL.

This clonotype was seen many times. This chain joins TRBV19 and TRBJ2-1, with TRBD2 matching 11 bases. This CDR3 contains 15 residues. J lost 7 bases, V lost 3 bases, and 5 bases had no gene match. Germline V gene sequence: CDR1 LNHDA, CDR2 SQIVND (reference sequence). CDR3: CASSIMVAGGNEQFF. In DNA form, the CDR3 reads TGTGCCAGTAGTATCATGGTAGCGGGAGGGAATGAGCAGTTCTTC.

This clonotype was observed at least ten times. The chain links TRBV29-1 to TRBJ2-7; 7 bases line up with TRBD1. The CDR3 consists of 12 residues. The junction had 4 bases not matched to a gene; V was cut back by 6 bases and J by 2 bases. The germline V gene encodes CDR1 SQVTM and CDR2 ANQGSEA. The CDR3, as DNA: TGCAGCGTCGCAGGGACAGCCTACGAGCAGTACTTC. This codes for CSVAGTAYEQYF.

The V gene is TRBV11-2, the J gene TRBJ2-5; 11 nucleotides agree with TRBD2. The CDR3 spans 17 residues. Germline CDR1 is SGHAT and CDR2 is FQNNGV. V lost 1 base to trimming and J lost 3 bases; unmatched junction nucleotides: 7. The CDR3 nucleotides read TGTGCCAGCAGCTTAGTTCCTAGCGGGAGGCAAAAAGAGACCCAGTACTTC. Amino acids: CASSLVPSGRQKETQYF.

Here the CDR3 reads CASSLKAGGPFTGELFF. In nucleotides, the CDR3 is TGCGCCAGCAGCTTGAAAGCGGGAGGGCCTTTCACCGGGGAGCTGTTTTTT. This chain joins TRBV5-1 and TRBJ2-2; 10 positions match TRBD2. Looked up from germline, CDR1 is SGHRS and CDR2 is YFSETQ. The junction had 7 bases not matched to a gene; V was cut back by 1 base and J by 4 bases. The CDR3 loop spans 17 amino acids.

The V and J genes are TRBV6-1 and TRBJ1-5; TRBD1 matches at 7 bases. V gave up 5 bases and J gave up 5 bases; unmatched junction bases: 12. The germline V gene has CDR1 MNHNS and CDR2 SASEGT. This CDR3 contains 16 residues. CDR3 loop: CASSTPWTGNDQPQHF. CDR3 in DNA: TGTGCCAGCAGTACACCTTGGACAGGCAACGATCAGCCCCAGCATTTT.

There are a few counts of this clonotype. The chain is built from TRBV19 and TRBJ2-5, with D possibly matching TRBD1 (6 bases). CDR3 size: 14 residues. Germline CDR1 is LNHDA and CDR2 is SQIVND (reference sequence). V dropped 8 bases and J dropped 7 bases, with 20 bases sitting between them. CDR3 nucleotide sequence: TGTGCCAGTCTGGTTAGCAGGGACAAGATGACCCAGTACTTC. The encoded protein is CASLVSRDKMTQYF.

The sample holds many counts of this clonotype. This sequence joins TRBV6-2 or TRBV6-3 and TRBJ1-5; 9 bases are a match to TRBD1. CDR1 is MNHEY, CDR2 SVGEGT, per germline. Losses at the gene ends were 10 bases for V and 4 bases for J; bases not matched to a gene: 8. The CDR3 runs 14 residues. CDR3 amino acids: CATQGTGNNQPQHF. In nucleotides, the CDR3 is TGTGCCACCCAAGGGACAGGGAATAATCAGCCCCAGCATTTT.

This clonotype was recorded many times. DNA of the CDR3: TGCGCCAGCAGCCAAGGGGTTGCGGGAAGCACAGATACGCAGTATTTT. This translates into CASSQGVAGSTDTQYF. The chain recombines TRBV4-3 with TRBJ2-3, with D possibly TRBD2 on 6 matching bases. V dropped 1 base and J dropped 0 bases, with 11 bases sitting between them. This CDR3 comprises 16 residues. Germline CDR1 LGHNA, CDR2 YSLEER.

This clonotype showed up many times. The gene calls are TRBV27 and TRBJ2-3; D is unclear. The germline V gene encodes CDR1 MNHEY and CDR2 SMNVEV (reference sequence). This CDR3 region has 13 residues. V shed 0 bases and J shed 4 bases, with 5 bases lying between them. For the CDR3, the DNA is TGTGCCAGCAGTTTATCCCGGGCAGATACGCAGTATTTT. It codes for CASSLSRADTQYF.

CDR3 amino acids: CASSRADTQYF. The CDR3 region has the DNA TGTGCCAGCAGTCGAGCAGATACGCAGTATTTT. V gene TRBV27 combines with J gene TRBJ2-3; no definite D call. This CDR3 has 11 amino acids. The germline CDR1 and CDR2 sequences are MNHEY and SMNVEV (reference sequence). V gave up 5 bases and J gave up 4 bases, with 4 bases separating them.